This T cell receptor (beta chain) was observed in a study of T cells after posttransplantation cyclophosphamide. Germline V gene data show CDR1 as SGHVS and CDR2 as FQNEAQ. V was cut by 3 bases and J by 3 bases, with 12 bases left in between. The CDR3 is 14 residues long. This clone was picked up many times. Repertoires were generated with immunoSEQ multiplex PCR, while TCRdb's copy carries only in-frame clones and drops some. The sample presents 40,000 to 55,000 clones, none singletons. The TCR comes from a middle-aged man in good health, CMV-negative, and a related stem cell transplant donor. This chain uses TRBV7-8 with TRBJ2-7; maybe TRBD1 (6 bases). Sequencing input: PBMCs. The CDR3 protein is CASSFRTGNYEQYF. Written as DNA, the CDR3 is TGTGCCAGCAGCTTTCGTACAGGGAACTACGAGCAGTACTTC.